These 28 T cell receptor beta chains were all obtained from the same sample, sequenced in a study of cytomegalovirus exposure and HLA in healthy donors. Primers included in the PCR were 60 Vbeta and 13 Jbeta primers. Repertoires were generated with immunoSEQ multiplex PCR, while TCRdb's copy carries only in-frame clones and drops some. The table lists roughly 150,000 clones, more than 60% of them singletons. Material: PBMCs. The receptors originated from a woman in her forties in good health and CMV-seropositive.

This chain uses TRBV5-1 with TRBJ1-2, with a possible D match to TRBD1 (6 bases). With 4 bases removed from V and 6 bases from J, the gap between germline ends came to 19 bases. The CDR3 is made up of 15 amino acids. Germline-derived CDR1 and CDR2 are SGHRS and YFSETQ. The CDR3, as DNA: TGCGCCAGCAGCCCGGGGGGGGGCTCGGGGCATGGCTACACCTTC. Its protein is CASSPGGGSGHGYTF.

The chain recombines TRBV7-8 with TRBJ1-2; D not certain. Germline V lookup: CDR1 SGHVS, CDR2 FQNEAQ. V lost 5 bases, J lost 8 bases, and 12 bases lay in between. The CDR3 loop spans 12 amino acids. CDR3 amino acids: CASSIAWRGYTF. The CDR3 coding sequence is TGTGCCAGCAGCATTGCCTGGAGGGGCTACACCTTC.

The chain links TRBV5-1 to TRBJ2-6; D is ambiguous. This CDR3 has 15 residues. Between the trimmed V and J ends, which lost 0 bases and 1 base, there was a span of 5 bases. Germline CDR1 is SGHRS and CDR2 is YFSETQ. The CDR3 loop is CASSLAPSGANVLTF. In DNA, the CDR3 is TGCGCCAGCAGCTTGGCCCCTTCTGGGGCCAACGTCCTGACTTTC.

The chain joins TRBV28 to TRBJ2-5; D perhaps matches TRBD2 (5 bases). Germline V gene data show CDR1 as MDHEN and CDR2 as SYDVKM. Trimming left V 2 bases short and J 4 bases short, with 14 bases between. This CDR3 comprises 15 residues. CDR3 sequence (DNA): TGTGCCAGCAGTTTACATGAGGTGAGCGGAGAGACCCAGTACTTC. Amino acids: CASSLHEVSGETQYF.

The chain links TRBV5-6 to TRBJ1-2; TRBD1 matches 10 bases. The CDR3 has 14 amino acids. Trimming cost V 3 bases and J 8 bases; bases outside gene matches: 7. Looked up from germline, CDR1 is SGHDT and CDR2 is YYEEEE. As DNA, the CDR3 is TGTGCCAGCAGCTGGGAGGACAGGGGGGGAGGCTACACCTTC. It translates to CASSWEDRGGGYTF. The whole variable domain, filled in from reference TRBV5-6 and TRBJ1-2, reads DAGVTQSPTHLIKTRGQQVTLRCSPKSGHDTVSWYQQALGQGPQFIFQYYEEEERQRGNFPDRFSGHQFPNYSSELNVNALLLGDSALYLCASSWEDRGGGYTFGSGTRLTVV.

The chain is built from TRBV9 and TRBJ1-5, with D possibly being TRBD1 (5 bases). The V and J ends lost 4 bases and 5 bases respectively, with 13 bases between them. CDR3 length: 14 residues. The V gene's germline CDR1 is SGDLS and CDR2 YYNGEE. The CDR3: CASSNGHSDQPQHF. CDR3 coding DNA: TGTGCCAGCAGCAACGGACATTCGGATCAGCCCCAGCATTTT.

This clone was observed once. The chain combines TRBV10-3 with TRBJ1-5; D might be TRBD1 (5 bases). The germline gives CDR1 ENHRY, CDR2 SYGVKD. Trimming removed 4 bases from V and 3 bases from J, with 16 bases in between. The CDR3 spans 16 residues. The CDR3 DNA reads as TGTGCCATCAGTGCCGCCGGGCGGGGGTCCAATCAGCCCCAGCATTTT. This encodes CAISAAGRGSNQPQHF.

The count of this clone is one. The chain is built from TRBV12-5 and TRBJ1-5, with TRBD1 as a possible D gene (5 bases). This CDR3 comprises 15 residues. The germline V and J ends were trimmed by 1 base and 8 bases, with 15 bases remaining between them. Germline values: CDR1 LGHNT, CDR2 FRNRAP. The chain's CDR3 is CASGLGQIQGEPQHF. CDR3 DNA sequence: TGTGCTAGTGGTTTGGGTCAGATCCAAGGGGAGCCCCAGCATTTT.

The gene calls are TRBV15 and TRBJ2-3; TRBD2 matches 10 bases. The CDR3 totals 16 residues. V shed 0 bases, J shed 2 bases, and the junction held 2 bases outside the gene matches. CDR1 is LNHNV, CDR2 YYDKDF, per germline (reference sequence). Here the CDR3 DNA reads TGTGCCACCAGCAGAGATACTAGCGGGGCCACAGATACGCAGTATTTT. Protein: CATSRDTSGATDTQYF.

The chain recombines TRBV4-3 with TRBJ1-1; tentative D call: TRBD1 (6 bases). Germline V gene sequence: CDR1 LGHNA, CDR2 YSLEER. The CDR3 consists of 15 residues. Deletions cut 3 bases from V and 2 bases from J, with 13 bases between. DNA of the CDR3: TGCGCCAGCAGCCAGAGGAGGACAGCCAACACTGAAGCTTTCTTT. It codes for CASSQRRTANTEAFF.

The chain couples TRBV19 to TRBJ1-3; 9 nucleotides align to TRBD1. Unmatched junction bases numbered 6, after V lost 6 bases and J lost 3 bases. The germline CDR1 and CDR2 sequences are LNHDA and SQIVND (reference sequence). CDR3 length: 15 amino acids. The CDR3: CASSRGQGYGNTIYF. The CDR3 DNA sequence: TGTGCCAGTAGCCGAGGACAGGGGTATGGAAACACCATATATTTT. Drawing the rest from reference TRBV19 and TRBJ1-3, the complete variable domain is DGGITQSPKYLFRKEGQNVTLSCEQNLNHDAMYWYRQDPGQGLRLIYYSQIVNDFQKGDIAEGYSVSREKKESFPLTVTSAQKNPTAFYLCASSRGQGYGNTIYFGEGSWLTVV.

The chain links TRBV7-6 to TRBJ1-1, with D maybe TRBD1 (6 bases). CDR3 length equals 13 residues. In germline, CDR1 is SGHVS, CDR2 FNYEAQ. Trimming took 2 bases from V and 5 from J, leaving 9 bases between them. The DNA of the CDR3 is TGTGCCAGCAGCTTAACCAGGGGAACTGAAGCTTTCTTT. It encodes CASSLTRGTEAFF.

The rearrangement joins TRBV9 to TRBJ1-6; D is possibly TRBD1 (5 bases). The CDR3 totals 14 residues. The germline V gene has CDR1 SGDLS and CDR2 YYNGEE. With 0 bases removed from V and 10 bases from J, the gap between germline ends came to 11 bases. DNA of the CDR3: TGTGCCAGCAGCGTAGGGGGCGTTGGATCACCCCTCCACTTT. Residues: CASSVGGVGSPLHF.

V and J are TRBV19 and TRBJ1-3, with a tentative D call TRBD1 (5 bases). The CDR3 has 17 residues. V gave up 2 bases and J gave up 0 bases, with 14 bases separating them. Germline V gives CDR1 LNHDA, CDR2 SQIVND (reference sequence). CDR3 protein: CASSITYRDYSGNTIYF. The CDR3 DNA reads as TGTGCCAGTAGTATAACTTACCGGGACTACTCTGGAAACACCATATATTTT.

V is TRBV15 and J is TRBJ1-1, with 12 positions matching TRBD1. The CDR3 loop spans 16 amino acids. The J segment lost 4 bases and the V segment lost 6 bases, leaving 9 bases of the junction unmatched. Germline CDR1 and CDR2: LNHNV and YYDKDF (reference sequence). CDR3 residues: CATRVPGQGARTEAFF. The CDR3 region has the DNA TGTGCCACCAGAGTCCCGGGACAGGGGGCGCGCACTGAAGCTTTCTTT. Together with reference TRBV15 and TRBJ1-1, the CDR3 gives the full variable domain: DAMVIQNPRYQVTQFGKPVTLSCSQTLNHNVMYWYQQKSSQAPKLLFHYYDKDFNNEADTPDNFQSRRPNTSFCFLDIRSPGLGDTAMYLCATRVPGQGARTEAFFGQGTRLTVV.

The chain has TRBV4-2 and TRBJ1-3, with unresolved D. This CDR3 region has 17 residues. With 0 bases removed from V and 1 base from J, the gap between germline ends came to 13 bases. Per germline, CDR1 LGHNA and CDR2 YNFKEQ. Written as DNA, the CDR3 is TGTGCCAGCAGCCAAGAGACTCTCGGCCGATCTGGAAACACCATATATTTT. Translation gives CASSQETLGRSGNTIYF.

This clone was recorded a few times. The V gene is TRBV6-1, the J gene TRBJ2-2; 13 bases fit TRBD2. The CDR3 loop spans 19 amino acids. V trimming: 4 bases; J trimming: 0 bases; junction bases outside the gene matches: 8. The germline gives CDR1 MNHNS, CDR2 SASEGT. CDR3 in DNA: TGTGCCAGCAGTGGAGGACTAGCGGGGGCCCCGACGAACACCGGGGAGCTGTTTTTT. As protein: CASSGGLAGAPTNTGELFF.

This clone was detected a few times. The chain carries TRBV4-1 and TRBJ2-3; perhaps TRBD2 as D (7 bases). Trimming stripped 1 base from V and 4 bases from J, with 27 bases between. Germline lookup yields CDR1 MGHRA and CDR2 YSYEKL. This CDR3 is built from 20 residues. The CDR3 DNA reads as TGCGCCAGCAGCCAAGGGTGGGGCTCTTTGGTGGGGGGGCCCCCAGATACGCAGTATTTT. This translates into CASSQGWGSLVGGPPDTQYF.

This clone came up a few times. The chain employs TRBV6-1 and TRBJ2-6; D gene uncertain. The ends were cut back, 2 bases at V and 1 base at J, with 12 bases in the middle. Germline-derived CDR1 and CDR2 are MNHNS and SASEGT. The CDR3 length is 17 residues. This CDR3 is CASSENGFLSGANVLTF. For the CDR3, the DNA is TGTGCCAGCAGTGAAAACGGGTTCTTATCTGGGGCCAACGTCCTGACTTTC.

The V gene is TRBV20-1, the J gene TRBJ1-2; perhaps TRBD1 as D (6 bases). Per the germline V gene, CDR1 is DFQATT and CDR2 is SNEGSKA (reference sequence). The CDR3 totals 11 residues. Trimming shortened V by 6 bases and J by 8 bases, and 13 bases separated the two germline ends. The chain's CDR3 is CSAHRVGGYTF. CDR3 sequence (DNA): TGCAGTGCGCACAGGGTCGGAGGCTACACCTTC.

The sample holds many counts of this clone. The CDR3 loop is CASSSMTGGMNTEAFF. The CDR3, as DNA: TGTGCCAGCAGCTCTATGACAGGGGGGATGAACACTGAAGCTTTCTTT. V and J are TRBV27 and TRBJ1-1; 9 bases match TRBD1. The CDR3 extends over 16 amino acids. CDR1 is MNHEY, CDR2 SMNVEV, per germline (reference sequence). V shed 6 bases, J shed 0 bases, and the junction held 8 bases outside the gene matches.

This clone is a singleton in its sample. The chain uses TRBV19 and TRBJ1-2, with D possibly being TRBD1 (5 bases). Germline CDR1 is LNHDA and CDR2 is SQIVND (reference sequence). The CDR3 is made up of 11 amino acids. V was shortened by 8 bases and J by 4 bases, with 8 bases between the two germline ends. The DNA for the CDR3 is TGTGCCAGTCAAGACAGCTATGGCTACACCTTC. Translation: CASQDSYGYTF.

The gene calls are TRBV7-9 and TRBJ1-2; 8 nucleotides line up with TRBD1. The J segment lost 2 bases and the V segment lost 7 bases, leaving 6 bases of the junction unmatched. Germline V gene sequence: CDR1 SEHNR, CDR2 FQNEAQ (reference sequence). The CDR3 is 14 residues long. As DNA, the CDR3 is TGTGCCAGCAACCAACAGGGGGTAAACTATGGCTACACCTTC. The encoded protein is CASNQQGVNYGYTF. Filled out from reference TRBV7-9 and TRBJ1-2, the complete variable domain reads DTGVSQNPRHKITKRGQNVTFRCDPISEHNRLYWYRQTLGQGPEFLTYFQNEAQLEKSRLLSDRFSAERPKGSFSTLEIQRTEQGDSAMYLCASNQQGVNYGYTFGSGTRLTVV.

The chain combines TRBV7-3 with TRBJ2-5; D perhaps matches TRBD1 (6 bases). Germline-derived CDR1 and CDR2 are SGHTA and FQGTGA. Trimming cost V 4 bases and J 5 bases, with 17 bases left between them. CDR3 length: 15 amino acids. The CDR3 bases are TGTGCCAGCAGCTCACAGGCCACTACAGGGGAGACCCAGTACTTC. It translates to CASSSQATTGETQYF.

This clone is a singleton in its sample. This chain connects TRBV6-1 to TRBJ1-2; TRBD1 agrees at 9 bases. The CDR3 is 14 residues long. V was clipped by 8 bases and J by 3 bases; unmatched bases: 7. Per germline, CDR1 MNHNS and CDR2 SASEGT. The CDR3 nucleotides are TGTGCCAGCGGTGGGACAGGGCTTTACTATGGCTACACCTTC. Encoded protein: CASGGTGLYYGYTF.

The chain is built from TRBV6-5 and TRBJ2-7, with D possibly being TRBD2 (7 bases). Germline CDR1 and CDR2: MNHEY and SVGAGI. The CDR3 sequence is 15 residues long. V lost 2 bases to trimming and J lost 4 bases, with 15 bases between them. CDR3 sequence reads: CASSYGFGGLYEQYF. CDR3 bases: TGTGCCAGCAGTTACGGATTCGGGGGGCTTTACGAGCAGTACTTC.

The chain joins TRBV6-6 to TRBJ1-1; 8 nucleotides agree with TRBD1. The CDR3 spans 14 residues. J was trimmed by 2 bases and V by 5 bases; bases with no gene match: 4. Germline CDR1 reads MNHNY; CDR2 reads SVGAGI (reference sequence). DNA of the CDR3: TGTGCCAGCAGTAAACAGGGGGGAAACACTGAAGCTTTCTTT. It encodes CASSKQGGNTEAFF.

In the case of this clone: Other DNA sequences in the same sample also yield this CDR3. The chain links TRBV11-2 to TRBJ1-2; a weak D match, TRBD1 (6 bases). The ends were cut back, 9 bases at V and 4 bases at J, with 18 bases in the middle. Germline lookup yields CDR1 SGHAT and CDR2 FQNNGV. This CDR3 has 14 residues. The CDR3 DNA sequence: TGTGCCAGTAGCCACCAGGGGTCCTCCTATGGCTACACCTTC. It is translated as CASSHQGSSYGYTF.